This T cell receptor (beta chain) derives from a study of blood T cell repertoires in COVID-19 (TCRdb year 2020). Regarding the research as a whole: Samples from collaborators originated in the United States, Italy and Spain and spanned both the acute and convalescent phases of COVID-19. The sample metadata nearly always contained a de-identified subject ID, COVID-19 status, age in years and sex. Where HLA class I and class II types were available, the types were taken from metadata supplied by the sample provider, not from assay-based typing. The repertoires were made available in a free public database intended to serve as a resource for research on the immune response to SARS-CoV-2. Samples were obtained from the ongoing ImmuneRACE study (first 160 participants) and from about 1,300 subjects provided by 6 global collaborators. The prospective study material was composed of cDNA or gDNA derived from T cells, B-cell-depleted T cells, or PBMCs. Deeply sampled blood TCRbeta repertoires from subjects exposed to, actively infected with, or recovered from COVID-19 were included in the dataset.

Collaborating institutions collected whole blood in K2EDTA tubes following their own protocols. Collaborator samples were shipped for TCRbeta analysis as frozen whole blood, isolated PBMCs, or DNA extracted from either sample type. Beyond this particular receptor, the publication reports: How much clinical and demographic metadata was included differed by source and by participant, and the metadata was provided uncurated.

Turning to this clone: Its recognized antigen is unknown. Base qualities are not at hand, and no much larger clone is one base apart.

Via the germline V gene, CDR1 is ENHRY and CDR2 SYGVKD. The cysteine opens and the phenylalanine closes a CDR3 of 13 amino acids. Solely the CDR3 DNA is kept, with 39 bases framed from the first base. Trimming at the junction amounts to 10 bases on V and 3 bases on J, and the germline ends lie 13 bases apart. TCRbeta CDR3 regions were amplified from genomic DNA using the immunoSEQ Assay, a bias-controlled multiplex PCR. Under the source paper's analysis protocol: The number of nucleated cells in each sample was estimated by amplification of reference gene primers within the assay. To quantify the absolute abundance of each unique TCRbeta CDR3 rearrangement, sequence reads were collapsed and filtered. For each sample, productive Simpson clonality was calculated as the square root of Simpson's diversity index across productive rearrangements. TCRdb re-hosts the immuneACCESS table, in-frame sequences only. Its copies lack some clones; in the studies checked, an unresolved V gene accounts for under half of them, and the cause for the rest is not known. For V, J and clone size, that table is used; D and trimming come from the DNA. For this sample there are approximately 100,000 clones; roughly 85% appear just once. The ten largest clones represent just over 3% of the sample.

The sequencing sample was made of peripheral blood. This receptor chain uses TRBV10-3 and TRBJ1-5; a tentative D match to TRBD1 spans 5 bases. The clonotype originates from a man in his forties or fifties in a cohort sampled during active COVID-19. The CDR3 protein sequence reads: CATSAGVNQPQHF. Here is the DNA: TGTGCCACCTCGGCGGGGGTCAATCAGCCCCAGCATTTT.